This T cell receptor (beta chain) is from a study of shared clonotypes between healthy human individuals. This table comes from immunoSEQ multiplex PCR, and its TCRdb copy is limited to in-frame clones, with some not included. Counted here are about 600,000 clones, 97% occurring once; the ten biggest clones make up around 0.057%. V shed 4 bases, J shed 4 bases, and the junction held 4 bases outside the gene matches. This CDR3 has 15 residues. Germline loops: CDR1 SGDLS, CDR2 YYNGEE. The receptor comes from a woman aged 30 to 39 in good health. The sequenced sample was naive CD4+ T cells sorted from blood. The subset is: CD45RA+ positively selected. This sequence joins TRBV9 and TRBJ2-1; the match to TRBD2 covers 11 bases. The CDR3: CASSPGTSGYNEQFF. The CDR3 DNA is TGTGCCAGCAGCCCTGGGACTAGCGGTTACAATGAGCAGTTCTTC.